This TCR beta chain is drawn from a study of T-cell reconstitution after alpha-beta-depleted transplantation in children. Unique molecular identifiers were incorporated during preparation of the TCRbeta library. Each CDR3 protein gets one entry after TCRdb re-called the PCR reads with MiXCR. The sample comprises over 150,000 distinct CDR3 sequences, 13% to 15% of which are singletons, and roughly 13% rests with the top ten. Germline assignment: CDR1 LGHDT and CDR2 YNNKEL (reference sequence). The germline V and J ends were trimmed by 6 bases and 1 base, with 17 bases remaining between them. This CDR3 spans 16 amino acids.

V gene TRBV3-1 combines with J gene TRBJ2-3; a weak D match, TRBD2 (5 bases). The source of this sequence is a human donor who donated a stem cell graft to a child with acute lymphoblastic leukemia. The specimen was PBMCs from the stem cell graft donor, collected from the stem cell graft. The CDR3: CASSPAAARGTDTQYF. For the CDR3, the DNA is TGTGCCAGCAGTCCCGCAGCGGCACGGGGCACAGATACGCAGTATTTT.